This T cell receptor beta chain was documented in a study of T cell responses to AZD1222 COVID-19 vaccine. Overall study findings and caveats: Repertoires were obtained solely post-peak T cell response. Donors skewed white British and female; clonal diversity was possibly underestimated. As reported, nearly half of all spike-specific TCRs target variant regions that are unmutated.

Germline V lookup: CDR1 KGHSY, CDR2 FQNENV. V was trimmed by 2 bases and J by 4 bases, leaving 11 bases between them. The CDR3 loop spans 14 amino acids. In the case of this clone: Its antigen is not known.

The repertoire was sequenced with immunoSEQ multiplex PCR; TCRdb's copy has only in-frame clones and lacks some. Altogether some 50,000 clones are present, about 90% being singletons, with the ten largest covering about a sixth. Here the sequenced sample was peripheral blood, taken on day 0 of AZD1222 vaccination. The chain recombines TRBV16 with TRBJ1-1; a possible D gene is TRBD1 (5 bases). This receptor was obtained from an adult in good health. DNA for the CDR3: TGTGCCAGCAGCCAAGATCCAGGGTTCACTGAAGCTTTCTTT. This gives the protein CASSQDPGFTEAFF.